The entry that follows covers one TCR beta chain sequence. Its specificity is unknown. Primers used in a second PCR of roughly 6 to 12 cycles were a sample-barcoded 5' primer and a J-beta primer mix. A single record per CDR3 protein comes from TCRdb applying MiXCR to the 5' RACE reads. The sample has 650,000 to 1,000,000 distinct CDR3 sequences, about 34% seen once; the top ten hold under 15%. This record belongs to a study of blood T cells in healthy people across ages. Study-level results: Naive CD4+ cell counts and diversity both ran higher in long-lived than in aged donors. Older individuals had lower TCR beta diversity per million T cells (the decline was roughly linear).

A minimum of 6 million PBMCs was isolated per sample. Total RNA, at least 6 micrograms per sample, came from PBMCs. Input material: blood. The clonotype originates from a man aged 18-30 years in good health.

The CDR3 DNA follows: TGCGCCAGCAGCCCATTCTTGGGGACAGGGAACACCGGGGAGCTGTTTTTT. Translation: CASSPFLGTGNTGELFF. The V gene is TRBV5-1, the J gene TRBJ2-2; TRBD1 matches at 8 bases. With 4 bases clipped from V and 1 base from J, the junction kept 9 bases outside the gene matches. The CDR3 extends over 17 amino acids. In germline, CDR1 is SGHRS, CDR2 YFSETQ.